The present TCR beta chain was sequenced within a study of shared clonotypes between healthy human individuals. Background on the study: A donor's plate count was three for CD4 naive and three for CD4 memory; CD8 naive had two and CD8 memory one.

The length of the CDR3 is 16 residues. J lost 0 bases, V lost 3 bases, and 7 bases had no gene match. CDR1 and CDR2 (germline): SGHVS, FQNEAQ. Replicate PCRs from sorted subsets contained roughly 200 ng DNA, which is 30,000 to 35,000 T cell genomes. Original methodology: From ImmunoSEQ came sequences covering only the junction and carrying no quality scores, so filtering differed. Clones were sequenced by immunoSEQ multiplex PCR, and TCRdb holds only the in-frame ones, with some missing. V and J calls and clone size follow that table, whereas D and trimming were derived from the DNA. The sample carries fewer than 350,000 clones, around 86% recorded once.

This receptor was taken from a man younger than 30 in good health. The chain is built from TRBV7-8 and TRBJ1-2; 7 nucleotides align to TRBD1. Sequenced input: memory CD8+ T cells sorted from blood. Subset: CD45RO+ cells pooled with CCR7-negative TemRA cells. CDR3 in DNA: TGTGCCAGCAGCTTCCGACAGGGTATAGCTAACTATGGCTACACCTTC. It codes for CASSFRQGIANYGYTF.